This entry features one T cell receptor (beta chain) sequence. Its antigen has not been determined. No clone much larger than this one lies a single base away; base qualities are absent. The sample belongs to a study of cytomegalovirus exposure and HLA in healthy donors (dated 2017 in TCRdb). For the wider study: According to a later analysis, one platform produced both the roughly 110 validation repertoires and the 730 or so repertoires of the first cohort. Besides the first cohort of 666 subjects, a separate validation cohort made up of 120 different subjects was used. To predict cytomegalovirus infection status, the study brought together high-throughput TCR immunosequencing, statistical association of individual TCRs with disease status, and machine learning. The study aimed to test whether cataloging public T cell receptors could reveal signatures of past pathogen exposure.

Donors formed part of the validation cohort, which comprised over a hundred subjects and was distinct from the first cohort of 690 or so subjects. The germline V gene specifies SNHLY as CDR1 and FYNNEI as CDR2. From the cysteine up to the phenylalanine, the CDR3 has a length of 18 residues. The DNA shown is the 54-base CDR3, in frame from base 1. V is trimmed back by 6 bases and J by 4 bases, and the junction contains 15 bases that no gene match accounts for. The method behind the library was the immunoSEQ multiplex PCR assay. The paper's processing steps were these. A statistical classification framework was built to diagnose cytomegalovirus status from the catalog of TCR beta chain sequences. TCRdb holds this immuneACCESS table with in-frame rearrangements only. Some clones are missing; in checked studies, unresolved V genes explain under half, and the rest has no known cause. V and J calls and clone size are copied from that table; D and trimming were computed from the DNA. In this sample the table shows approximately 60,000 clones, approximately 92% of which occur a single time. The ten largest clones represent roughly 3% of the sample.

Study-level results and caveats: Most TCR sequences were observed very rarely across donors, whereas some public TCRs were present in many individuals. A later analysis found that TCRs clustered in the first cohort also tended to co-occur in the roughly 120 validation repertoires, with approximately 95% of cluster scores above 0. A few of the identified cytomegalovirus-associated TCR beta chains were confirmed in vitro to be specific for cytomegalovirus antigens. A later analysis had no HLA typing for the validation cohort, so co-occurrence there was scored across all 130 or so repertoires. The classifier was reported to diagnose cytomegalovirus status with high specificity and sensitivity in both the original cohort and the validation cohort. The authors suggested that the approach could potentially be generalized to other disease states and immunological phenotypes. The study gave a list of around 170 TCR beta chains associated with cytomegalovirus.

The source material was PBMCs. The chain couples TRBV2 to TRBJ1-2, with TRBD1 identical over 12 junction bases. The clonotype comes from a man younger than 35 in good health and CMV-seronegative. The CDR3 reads CASRPTGTGGGSGYGYTF. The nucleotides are TGTGCCAGCAGGCCAACCGGGACAGGGGGCGGTTCGGGCTATGGCTACACCTTC.